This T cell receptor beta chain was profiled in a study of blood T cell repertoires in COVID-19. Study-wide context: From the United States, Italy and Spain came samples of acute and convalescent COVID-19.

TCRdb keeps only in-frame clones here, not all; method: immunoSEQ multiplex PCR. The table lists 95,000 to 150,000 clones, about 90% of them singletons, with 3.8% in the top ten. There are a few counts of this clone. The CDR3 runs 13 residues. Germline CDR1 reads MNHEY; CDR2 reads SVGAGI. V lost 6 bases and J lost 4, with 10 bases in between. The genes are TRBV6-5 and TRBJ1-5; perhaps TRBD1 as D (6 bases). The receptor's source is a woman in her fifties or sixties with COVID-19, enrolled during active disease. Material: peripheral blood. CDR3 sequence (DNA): TGTGCCAGCAGCGGACAGCAAAATCAGCCCCAGCATTTT. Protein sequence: CASSGQQNQPQHF.